Each of the 3 T cell receptor beta chains below was sequenced from the same sample in a study of cytomegalovirus exposure and HLA in healthy donors. Both 60 Vbeta primers and 13 Jbeta primers went into the PCR. Generated by immunoSEQ multiplex PCR, the TCRdb table keeps only in-frame clones and is missing some. Among tens of thousands of clones listed, over 75% were seen once. Source material: PBMCs. Every receptor here comes from a female donor in good health and CMV-seronegative.

The genes are TRBV4-3 and TRBJ2-1, with D possibly being TRBD2 (5 bases). The CDR3 has 16 residues. V was clipped by 0 bases and J by 3 bases, with 12 bases between them. Germline V gives CDR1 LGHNA, CDR2 YSLEER. The CDR3, as DNA: TGCGCCAGCAGCCAAGATCGGGCGGGCCTCTACAATGAGCAGTTCTTC. Protein sequence: CASSQDRAGLYNEQFF.

The chain recombines TRBV6-5 with TRBJ2-1, with D perhaps TRBD1 (6 bases). CDR1 is MNHEY and CDR2 is SVGAGI in the germline V gene. V lost 6 bases and J 3 bases, leaving 15 bases between the germline ends. The CDR3 extends over 15 amino acids. CDR3 nucleotide sequence: TGTGCCAGCAGAAGGTACAGGGATGTCTACAATGAGCAGTTCTTC. Residues: CASRRYRDVYNEQFF.

In its sample, this clone was seen a few times. The rearrangement links TRBV5-5 to TRBJ2-2, with TRBD1 matching over 8 bases. The germline CDR1 and CDR2 sequences are SGHKS and YYEKEE (reference sequence). The CDR3 sequence is 14 residues long. V was clipped by 5 bases and J by 4 bases; unmatched bases: 4. The CDR3: CASSWTGSTGELFF. The CDR3, as DNA: TGTGCCAGCAGTTGGACAGGGAGCACCGGGGAGCTGTTTTTT.